One and the same sample provided the 31 T cell receptor beta chains below, sequenced in a study of OX40 agonist ivuxolimab in advanced cancers. Profiled with immunoSEQ multiplex PCR; TCRdb holds only in-frame clones, not every one. The sample includes about 71,000 clones, about 81% of them seen just once. The starting material was CD4+ or CD8+ T cells sorted from blood, obtained in a trial of the OX40 agonist ivuxolimab. The receptors originated from an adult with an advanced solid tumor such as melanoma, head and neck, liver or kidney cancer.

In its sample, this clone was seen a few times. The gene calls are TRBV4-1 and TRBJ1-1; the D gene is possibly TRBD1 (5 bases). Germline CDR1 is MGHRA and CDR2 is YSYEKL. V was pared by 1 base and J by 4 bases, with 22 bases between. The length of the CDR3 is 18 residues. The CDR3 region has the DNA TGCGCCAGCAGCCAAGGGCATTGGGGGAAGAGTTGGGGCACTGAAGCTTTCTTT. Translated, it gives CASSQGHWGKSWGTEAFF.

The CDR3: CASSQVGSLNTEAFF. The CDR3 DNA sequence: TGCGCCAGCAGCCAAGTGGGCAGTTTGAACACTGAAGCTTTCTTT. J is TRBJ1-1 and V is TRBV4-1; D is uncertain. The CDR3 runs 15 residues. Germline V gene lookup returns CDR1 MGHRA and CDR2 YSYEKL. The V end was cut by 1 base, the J end by 0 bases, with 9 bases between.

The chain links TRBV18 to TRBJ1-2; D gene uncertain. V lost 0 bases to trimming and J lost 4 bases, with 6 bases between them. Germline V gene sequence: CDR1 KGHSH, CDR2 LQKENI. The length of the CDR3 is 13 residues. CDR3 DNA: TGTGCCAGCTCACCACCGGCTGTCTATGGCTACACCTTC. Translation: CASSPPAVYGYTF.

The chain recombines TRBV19 with TRBJ2-5; D is perhaps TRBD1 (6 bases). The end of the DNA fits TRBJ2-7 better, so the J call may be wrong. Per germline, CDR1 LNHDA and CDR2 SQIVND (reference sequence). CDR3 length: 15 amino acids. The CDR3 region is CASSTRPGTPYEQYF. In nucleotides, the CDR3 is TGTGCCAGTAGTACGCGACCCGGGACACCCTACGAGCAGTACTTC.

The sample holds a few counts of this clone. The CDR3 is CASSDMTGTGGYTF. CDR3 nucleotides: TGTGCCAGCAGCGATATGACAGGGACGGGCGGCTACACCTTC. The chain uses TRBV4-2 and TRBJ1-2; the match to TRBD1 covers 7 bases. The ends lost 5 bases at V and 8 bases at J; junction bases unmatched: 11. Germline-derived CDR1 and CDR2 are LGHNA and YNFKEQ. The CDR3 has 14 amino acids.

The rearrangement links TRBV7-8 to TRBJ1-2; 7 nucleotides align to TRBD1. The length of the CDR3 is 15 residues. The J segment lost 6 bases and the V segment lost 6 bases, leaving 13 bases of the junction unmatched. Per germline, CDR1 SGHVS and CDR2 FQNEAQ. The CDR3 loop reads CASSRGDSRGHGYTF. CDR3 sequence (DNA): TGTGCCAGCAGTAGGGGGGACAGCCGGGGGCATGGCTACACCTTC.

As DNA, the CDR3 is TGTGCTAGTGGTAACGACAGGGTACGTCAGCCCCAGCATTTT. This sequence encodes CASGNDRVRQPQHF. This rearrangement joins TRBV12-5 to TRBJ1-5; 7 bases are a match to TRBD1. The V segment lost 5 bases and the J segment 6 bases; nucleotides outside the gene matches: 7. The CDR3 loop spans 14 amino acids. Germline values: CDR1 LGHNT, CDR2 FRNRAP.

The chain has TRBV5-1 and TRBJ2-1; 9 nucleotides align to TRBD1. From germline, CDR1 is SGHRS and CDR2 YFSETQ. This CDR3 spans 14 amino acids. Unmatched junction bases numbered 6, after V lost 3 bases and J lost 8 bases. The CDR3 coding sequence is TGCGCCAGCAGCTGGGAAGGACAGGGGTATGAGCAGTTCTTC. This codes for CASSWEGQGYEQFF. The variable domain in full, completed from reference TRBV5-1 and TRBJ2-1, reads KAGVTQTPRYLIKTRGQQVTLSCSPISGHRSVSWYQQTPGQGLQFLFEYFSETQRNKGNFPGRFSGRQFSNSRSEMNVSTLELGDSALYLCASSWEGQGYEQFFGPGTRLTVL.

The V and J genes are TRBV7-6 and TRBJ2-3, with 7 nucleotides matching TRBD2. Germline CDR1 and CDR2: SGHVS and FNYEAQ. The CDR3 runs to 13 residues. V gave up 5 bases and J gave up 5 bases; unmatched junction bases: 4. This chain's CDR3 is CASSPGTKDTQYF. The CDR3 DNA reads TGTGCCAGCAGCCCCGGGACTAAAGATACGCAGTATTTT.

The chain recombines TRBV29-1 with TRBJ2-3; 7 bases agree with TRBD2. The V segment lost 3 bases and the J segment 6 bases; nucleotides outside the gene matches: 12. The CDR3 consists of 15 residues. The germline CDR1 and CDR2 sequences are SQVTM and ANQGSEA. The CDR3 bases are TGCAGCGTTGATAAGGTGGGAGGGCCAGGTGATACGCAGTATTTT. Its protein is CSVDKVGGPGDTQYF.

The rearrangement uses TRBV4-2 and TRBJ1-3; 7 bases agree with TRBD1. This CDR3 region has 16 residues. The V gene's germline CDR1 is LGHNA and CDR2 YNFKEQ. Trimming cost V 1 base and J 9 bases; bases outside gene matches: 12. The CDR3 loop reads CASSQVAGTAVGTIYF. CDR3 nucleotides: TGTGCCAGCAGCCAAGTCGCCGGGACAGCGGTTGGCACCATATATTTT.

The CDR3 sequence is CASSLNRGTEAFF. In DNA form, the CDR3 reads TGCGCCAGCAGCTTGAACAGGGGCACTGAAGCTTTCTTT. The rearrangement uses TRBV5-1 and TRBJ1-1, with 7 bases lining up with TRBD1. The CDR3 spans 13 residues. Germline lookup yields CDR1 SGHRS and CDR2 YFSETQ. J lost 4 bases, V lost 1 base, and 1 base had no gene match.

The rearrangement uses TRBV4-3 and TRBJ2-3; D remains ambiguous. With 1 base removed from V and 0 bases from J, the gap between germline ends came to 11 bases. Germline V gene data show CDR1 as LGHNA and CDR2 as YSLEER. CDR3 length: 16 residues. DNA of the CDR3: TGCGCCAGCAGCCAAGTGTGGGGTTCTAGCACAGATACGCAGTATTTT. This codes for CASSQVWGSSTDTQYF.

This chain links TRBV10-1 with TRBJ1-1, with D perhaps TRBD1 (6 bases). Trimming left V 7 bases short and J 5 bases short, with 14 bases between. The germline V gene encodes CDR1 WNHNN and CDR2 SYGVQD (reference sequence). The CDR3 has 13 residues. The CDR3 nucleotides read TGCGCCAGCAAGCAGGGGCGGTGGACTGAAGCTTTCTTT. This gives the protein CASKQGRWTEAFF.

V is TRBV5-1 and J is TRBJ1-6; tentative D call: TRBD1 (6 bases). Germline assignment: CDR1 SGHRS and CDR2 YFSETQ. This CDR3 region has 16 residues. Trimming removed 1 base at V and 11 bases at J, with 19 bases between. The CDR3 region is CASSLYGQGQEAPLHF. The CDR3, as DNA: TGCGCCAGCAGCTTGTACGGGCAGGGGCAGGAGGCACCCCTCCACTTT.

This clone was picked up many times. The chain employs TRBV11-2 and TRBJ2-1; D uncertain. The CDR3 runs to 12 residues. The V gene's germline CDR1 is SGHAT and CDR2 FQNNGV. The V end lost 4 bases, the J end lost 12 bases, and 13 bases lay between the germline ends. The DNA for the CDR3 is TGTGCCAGCAGCTCGCCCGGCCTTCCGCAGTTCTTC. Its protein product is CASSSPGLPQFF.

The CDR3 sequence is CASSSYQETQYF. The CDR3 bases are TGTGCCAGCAGCTCGTACCAAGAGACCCAGTACTTC. The chain recombines TRBV5-4 with TRBJ2-5; D unresolved. The CDR3 runs 12 residues. CDR1 and CDR2 (germline): SGHNT, YYREEE (reference sequence). The V end lost 3 bases, the J end lost 0 bases, and 3 bases lay between the germline ends.

In this sample, this clone turned up once. J is TRBJ2-7 and V is TRBV7-9; maybe TRBD2 (5 bases). Trimming left V 5 bases short and J 0 bases short, with 17 bases between. This CDR3 region has 16 residues. The V gene's germline CDR1 is SEHNR and CDR2 FQNEAQ (reference sequence). The chain's CDR3 is CASSAGNGPSSYEQYF. The CDR3 region has the DNA TGTGCCAGCAGCGCCGGGAACGGTCCGAGCTCCTACGAGCAGTACTTC.

DNA of the CDR3: TGTGCCAGCAGCCCCGACAGAGTCTATGGCTACACCTTC. It codes for CASSPDRVYGYTF. J is TRBJ1-2 and V is TRBV7-2; tentatively, D is TRBD1 (5 bases). The CDR3 is 13 amino acids. Between the trimmed V and J ends, which lost 5 bases and 4 bases, there was a span of 11 bases. CDR1 SGHTA and CDR2 FQGNSA come from the germline V gene.

This clone is labeled medium-sized (0.01 to 0.1%). The CDR3 DNA reads TGTGCCAGCAGTGAAAGGGGGACAGGGGGCTACGAGCAGTACTTC. Its protein product is CASSERGTGGYEQYF. The chain has TRBV6-1 and TRBJ2-7, with 11 bases lining up with TRBD1. Looked up from germline, CDR1 is MNHNS and CDR2 is SASEGT. Trimming took 2 bases from V and 3 from J; bases not matched to a gene: 3. The CDR3 covers 15 residues.

With regard to this clone: The sample has other DNA sequences that encode this CDR3 too. The chain recombines TRBV5-6 with TRBJ2-7, with 8 positions matching TRBD1. The CDR3 contains 17 residues. The germline V gene has CDR1 SGHDT and CDR2 YYEEEE. V trimming: 4 bases; J trimming: 0 bases; junction bases outside the gene matches: 12. CDR3 bases: TGTGCCAGCAGCGGGAGGCCCGGGACAGGTGGCTCCTACGAGCAGTACTTC. Translated, it gives CASSGRPGTGGSYEQYF.

The J gene is TRBJ2-3, the V gene TRBV11-2, with 9 positions matching TRBD2. Germline V gene sequence: CDR1 SGHAT, CDR2 FQNNGV. V was pared by 5 bases and J by 6 bases, with 12 bases of the junction left unmatched. There are 16 residues in the CDR3. Here the CDR3 reads CASSQMYSGSSDTQYF. The CDR3 nucleotides are TGTGCCAGCAGCCAGATGTATAGCGGGAGCTCGGATACGCAGTATTTT.

This clone has only a few counts. This sequence joins TRBV5-6 and TRBJ2-3; 7 bases agree with TRBD1. This CDR3 has 15 residues. Germline V CDR1 and CDR2: SGHDT, YYEEEE. Trimming cost V 2 bases and J 4 bases; bases outside gene matches: 7. The CDR3 DNA is TGTGCCAGCAGCTTTATAGGGGGCGCCGCAGATACGCAGTATTTT. This encodes CASSFIGGAADTQYF.

This clone was detected only a few times. This rearrangement joins TRBV10-3 to TRBJ2-5; tentatively, D is TRBD2 (6 bases). The CDR3 is 15 amino acids. V lost 2 bases and J 4 bases, leaving 14 bases between the germline ends. CDR1 and CDR2 from the germline V gene are ENHRY and SYGVKD. The CDR3 nucleotides are TGTGCCATCAGTGAGCCCCGGTCGGGACTAGAGACCCAGTACTTC. This translates into CAISEPRSGLETQYF.

The rearrangement uses TRBV18 and TRBJ1-1, with D possibly being TRBD1 (6 bases). Per the germline V gene, CDR1 is KGHSH and CDR2 is LQKENI. V was clipped by 2 bases and J by 3 bases, with 10 bases between them. This CDR3 comprises 14 residues. The CDR3 nucleotides read TGTGCCAGCTCACCATCAGGGGTTTACACTGAAGCTTTCTTT. Its translation: CASSPSGVYTEAFF.

The chain links TRBV11-2 to TRBJ2-3; D remains unclear. This CDR3 comprises 17 residues. The germline V gene encodes CDR1 SGHAT and CDR2 FQNNGV. Deletions cut 6 bases from V and 1 base from J, with 20 bases between. Here the CDR3 reads CASSPTRTVRGTDTQYF. The CDR3, as DNA: TGTGCCAGCAGTCCGACAAGGACCGTACGCGGCACAGATACGCAGTATTTT.

This chain links TRBV18 with TRBJ1-1; D not certain. The CDR3 sequence is 14 residues long. Trimming cost V 2 bases and J 3 bases, with 10 bases left between them. Germline lookup yields CDR1 KGHSH and CDR2 LQKENI. In nucleotides, the CDR3 is TGTGCCAGCTCACCAGGCAGGACGGACACTGAAGCTTTCTTT. Its protein product is CASSPGRTDTEAFF.

The CDR3, as DNA: TGTGCCAGCAGCCCGGGGCTAGCGGGAAATGAGCAGTTCTTC. This encodes CASSPGLAGNEQFF. V is TRBV11-2 and J is TRBJ2-1; 9 positions match TRBD2. This CDR3 has 14 residues. The junction had 6 bases not matched to a gene; V was cut back by 5 bases and J by 7 bases. Germline-derived CDR1 and CDR2 are SGHAT and FQNNGV.

This clone was seen a few times. CDR3 DNA: TGTGCCAGCAGCGCAGGACAGGGGGCGCTTTTGGGGGACGAGCAGTACTTC. It translates to CASSAGQGALLGDEQYF. The chain carries TRBV9 and TRBJ2-7; 11 bases are shared with TRBD1. The V segment lost 3 bases and the J segment 5 bases; nucleotides outside the gene matches: 13. The germline V gene encodes CDR1 SGDLS and CDR2 YYNGEE. The CDR3 length is 17 residues.

The CDR3 region has the DNA TGTGCCAGCAGTGGACAGGGACGAGAAAAACTGTTTTTT. Amino acid sequence: CASSGQGREKLFF. V gene TRBV2 combines with J gene TRBJ1-4; 7 bases are shared with TRBD1. CDR1 is SNHLY, CDR2 FYNNEI, per germline. V shed 4 bases and J 8 bases; nucleotides not matched to a gene: 4. CDR3 size: 13 residues.

The CDR3 region has the DNA TGTGCCAGTGCTCAGGGTGGTGCTAACTATGGCTACACCTTC. Translated, it gives CASAQGGANYGYTF. V and J are TRBV19 and TRBJ1-2, with D perhaps TRBD1 (5 bases). Deletions cut 8 bases from V and 0 bases from J, with 13 bases between. The CDR3 totals 14 residues. CDR1 and CDR2 from the germline V gene are LNHDA and SQIVND (reference sequence).